This T cell receptor beta chain was identified in a study of T-cell reconstitution after alpha-beta-depleted transplantation in children. Study-level findings and limits: Surviving recipient T cells and intrathymic progenitors accounted for some patients' high TCRbeta diversity at day 60. At one year after transplant, newly produced T cells mostly accounted for T-cell counts and diversity. Expanded graft clones numbering several hundred reportedly gave rise to alpha-beta T cells about two months after transplant.

The library targeted TCRbeta and was prepared with unique molecular identifiers. In TCRdb, the PCR reads were re-called with MiXCR into one record per CDR3 protein. The table shows roughly 790,000 distinct CDR3 sequences, with roughly 15% occurring only once. CDR1 is SEHNR, CDR2 FQNEAQ, per germline (reference sequence). The ends were cut back, 1 base at V and 4 bases at J, with 16 bases in the middle. The CDR3 is 16 amino acids. About this clonotype itself: Its specificity is not known.

The V gene is TRBV7-9, the J gene TRBJ1-1; D remains unclear. The sample was PBMCs, mostly from graft donor cells, taken 360 days after TCRalphabeta/CD19-depleted stem cell transplant. The clonotype was recovered from a male patient aged 10-17 years who had a stem cell transplant for acute lymphoblastic leukemia, so the T cells may come from the graft donor. The CDR3 DNA reads as TGTGCCAGCAGCTTAGGAACCAGGTGGGCAGGCACTGAAGCTTTCTTT. This encodes CASSLGTRWAGTEAFF.